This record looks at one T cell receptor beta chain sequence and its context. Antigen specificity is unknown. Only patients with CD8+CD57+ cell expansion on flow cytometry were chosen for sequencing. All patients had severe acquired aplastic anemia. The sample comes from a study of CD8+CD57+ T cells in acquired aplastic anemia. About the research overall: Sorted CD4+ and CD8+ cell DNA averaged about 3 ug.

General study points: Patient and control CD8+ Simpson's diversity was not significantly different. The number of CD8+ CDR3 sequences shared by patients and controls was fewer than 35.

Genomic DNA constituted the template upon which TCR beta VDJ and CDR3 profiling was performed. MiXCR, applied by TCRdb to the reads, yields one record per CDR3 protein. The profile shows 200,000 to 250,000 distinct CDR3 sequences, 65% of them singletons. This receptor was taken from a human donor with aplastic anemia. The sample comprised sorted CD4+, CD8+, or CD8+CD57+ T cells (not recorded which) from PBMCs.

CDR3 residues: CSARGPGQTSYEQYF. In nucleotides, the CDR3 is TGCAGTGCTAGAGGACCGGGACAGACCTCCTACGAGCAGTACTTC. The V gene is TRBV20-1, the J gene TRBJ2-7, with 7 nucleotides matching TRBD1. This CDR3 comprises 15 residues. From germline, CDR1 is DFQATT and CDR2 SNEGSKA (reference sequence). J was trimmed by 0 bases and V by 1 base; bases with no gene match: 6.